The present T cell receptor beta chain was sequenced within a study of blood T cells in healthy people across ages. Sample-barcoded 5' priming and a J-beta primer mix drove a second PCR of about 6 to 12 cycles. MiXCR was run by TCRdb on the 5' RACE reads, yielding one entry per CDR3 protein. The sample has roughly 800,000 distinct CDR3 sequences, 58% seen once. After removal of 4 bases from V and 7 bases from J, the junction contained 11 bases not matched to a gene. This CDR3 has 14 amino acids. Germline assignment: CDR1 SQVTM and CDR2 ANQGSEA. The table lists this clonotype with a few counts. Sequencing was carried out using blood. V is TRBV29-1 and J is TRBJ2-3; 7 positions agree with TRBD2. The receptor's source is a man aged 25 to 40 in good health. As DNA, the CDR3 is TGCAGCGTTGTAATCTCTAGCGGTGGGAATACGCAGTATTTT. This gives the protein CSVVISSGGNTQYF.